This T cell receptor (beta chain) was recorded in a study of T cell clusters in autoimmune cytopenias. TRB was amplified by touch-down multiplex PCR, primer pools A and B combined. No DNA is given; TCRdb re-called the multiplex PCR reads and lists each CDR3 protein once. The repertoire table contains more than 4,500 distinct CDR3 sequences. The CDR3 spans 14 residues. Germline V lookup: CDR1 SGHNT, CDR2 YYREEE (reference sequence). TRB amplification used 250 ng of peripheral blood genomic DNA. This clonotype is called medium-sized based on its frequency. The chain couples TRBV5-4 to TRBJ2-7; the D call of TRBD1 rests on TCRdb alone, since no DNA is present to check it. Material for sequencing was peripheral blood. The sequence was obtained from a human donor with an autoimmune cytopenia or autoimmune hepatitis (not recorded which). The CDR3 loop reads CASSMRQGAGEQYF.